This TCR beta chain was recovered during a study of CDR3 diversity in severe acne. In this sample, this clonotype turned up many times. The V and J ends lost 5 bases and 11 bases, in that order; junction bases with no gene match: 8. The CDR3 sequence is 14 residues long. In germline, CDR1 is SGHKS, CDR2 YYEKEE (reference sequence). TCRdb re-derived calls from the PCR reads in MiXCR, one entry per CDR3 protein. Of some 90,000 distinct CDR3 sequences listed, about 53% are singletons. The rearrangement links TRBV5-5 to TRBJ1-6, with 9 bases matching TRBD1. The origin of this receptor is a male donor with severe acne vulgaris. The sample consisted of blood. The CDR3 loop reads CASRPGQGIPPLHF. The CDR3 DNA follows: TGTGCCAGCAGGCCGGGACAGGGAATACCACCCCTCCACTTT.